The subject of this entry is one T cell receptor beta chain. Ten or more counts support this clonotype. The antigen it binds to is not known. One junction end disagrees with the germline gene, perhaps due to a read error. Stable Graves' hyperthyroidism was defined as the absence of progression to ophthalmopathy over 18 months of follow-up. Hyperthyroidism patients were newly diagnosed, had a disease duration of under 2 months, and were aged 18 to 65 years. Patients with uncontrolled infections, other autoimmune diseases, pregnancy or lactation were excluded. Diagnoses relied on clinical symptoms, serum thyroxine and TRAb, thyroid ultrasound and orbital computed tomography. PBMCs were separated from under 11 ml of fresh peripheral blood using Ficoll-Paque density gradient centrifugation. Total RNA was extracted with Trizol reagent, and quality was checked on an Agilent 2100 Bioanalyzer. TCR beta CDR3 regions were amplified from RNA transcripts. For the first round of RT-PCR on the TCR CDR3, the HTBI primer set was used together with the Qiagen OneStep RT-PCR kit. The libraries were constructed in a second round of multiplex PCR and then size-selected and purified. Paired-end sequencing of the libraries was performed with 100 bp reads on an Illumina HiSeq2000. The original methods were these. SOAPnuke was used to process the raw data, throwing out any read that contained adapters or uncalled bases, had a mean Phred below 15, or lacked an exact constant-primer or identifier match. COPE v1.2.5 was used to merge high-quality paired reads, and clonotypes were defined as unique nucleotide sequences. MiTCR v1.1 was used to align the clonotypes against IMGT TRBV, TRBD and TRBJ reference segments. The analysis included only V-J combinations with a frequency above 0.0001, which together covered 99% to 99.2% of the repertoires. A TCS score was defined as the ratio of F50 (clonal expansion) to E x V (chaos), with BLOSUM62-based TCRdist applied between CDR3 peptides within each V-J. Welch's t-statistics and random forest reduced around 520 V-J features to fewer than 15, which were used in a naive Bayes classifier (R e1071). In-frame beta chains were kept once TCRdb had trimmed the public reads at Q25 with fastp and called clones with MiXCR. Every distinct CDR3 protein forms one entry, paired with its most common genes and DNA. The V and J calls and clone size come from TCRdb's table, not from the authors' own analysis. This sample lists more than 150,000 distinct CDR3 sequences; over 15% were detected once. The top ten hold approximately 28% of the sample.

This sample is part of a study of T cells in Graves' hyperthyroidism and ophthalmopathy (dated by TCRdb to the late 2010s). General notes on the study: Peripheral blood was sampled at the time of initial diagnosis, prior to any treatment. A discovery cohort of about a hundred patients, about 43 with Graves' ophthalmopathy and approximately 57 with stable Graves' hyperthyroidism, was used to find distinguishing TCR V-J signatures. An independent validation cohort of under 20 hyperthyroidism patients and 17 patients who later progressed to ophthalmopathy tested prospective prediction of ophthalmopathy. The 75 to 100 discovery patients were divided at random into training and test sets in a 7:3 ratio. Thyroid tissue and blood T-cell repertoires from roughly 6 Graves' hyperthyroidism patients were also compared in the study. After sampling, hyperthyroidism patients received methimazole starting at 30 mg daily, and ophthalmopathy patients received high-dose intravenous methylprednisolone. The paper describes TCR Vbeta CDR3 sequencing of 130 to 150 peripheral blood samples, made up of about 40 ophthalmopathy patients, some 76 hyperthyroidism patients and approximately 17 progressor patients.

Results the study describes overall, beyond this receptor: In validation, progression to ophthalmopathy was predicted by the model with almost 71% sensitivity and 72.22% specificity, a median of roughly 6 months before onset. No statistical method was used to set the sample size in advance, and investigators knew the group allocation. Ophthalmopathy was separated from stable hyperthyroidism by a 13 V-J signature model, with approximately 90% sensitivity and about 81% specificity obtained in cross-validation and 80%/75% obtained in testing. Blood samples also contained most of the expanded thyroid clonotypes (frequency above 0.001), which suggests that blood repertoires may reflect thyroid immune responses.

The sequenced sample consisted of blood. The clonotype was recovered from a woman aged 45-60 years with Graves' hyperthyroidism.

The DNA sequence is as follows: TGTGCCAGCAGTTTAGGTACAGGGTCCATGAACACTGAAGCTTTCTTT. This sequence encodes CASSLGTGSMNTEAFF. The rearrangement combines TRBV11-2 with TRBJ1-1, with TRBD1 tentatively as D gene (6 bases match). CDR1 and CDR2, looked up from the germline V gene, are SGHAT and FQNNGV. Counted from cysteine to phenylalanine, this CDR3 has 16 amino acids. Only the CDR3 DNA stays, 48 bases, in frame from base 1.